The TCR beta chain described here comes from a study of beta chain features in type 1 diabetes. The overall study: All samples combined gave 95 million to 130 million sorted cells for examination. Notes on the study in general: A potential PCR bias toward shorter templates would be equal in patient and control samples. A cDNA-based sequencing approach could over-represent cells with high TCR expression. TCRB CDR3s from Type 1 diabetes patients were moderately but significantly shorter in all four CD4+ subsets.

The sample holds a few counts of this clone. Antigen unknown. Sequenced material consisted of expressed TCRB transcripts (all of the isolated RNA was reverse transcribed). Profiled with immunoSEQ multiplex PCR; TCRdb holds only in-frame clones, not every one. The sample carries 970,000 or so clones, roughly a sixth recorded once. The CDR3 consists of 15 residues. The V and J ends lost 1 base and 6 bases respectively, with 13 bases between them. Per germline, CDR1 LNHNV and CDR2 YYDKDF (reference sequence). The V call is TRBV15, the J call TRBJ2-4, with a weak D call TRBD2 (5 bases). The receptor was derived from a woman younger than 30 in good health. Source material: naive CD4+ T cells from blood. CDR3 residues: CATSRVRDGVNIQYF. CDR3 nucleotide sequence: TGTGCCACCAGCAGAGTTCGGGATGGGGTAAACATTCAGTACTTC.